This note documents a single TCR beta chain sequence. This record belongs to a study of blood T cell repertoires in COVID-19. Original processing notes: For nucleated cells, counts were estimated from reference gene primer amplification. Assay used: immunoSEQ multiplex PCR; TCRdb lists only in-frame clones, some missing. The D gene and trimming were derived from the DNA, and the V and J assignments and clone size from that table. Found here are about 87,000 clones, around 82% of them singletons; the top ten hold around 15%. The length of the CDR3 is 15 residues. V lost 5 bases and J lost 4; bases outside the gene matches: 8. Germline V gene lookup returns CDR1 SEHNR and CDR2 FQNEAQ (reference sequence).

The specimen was peripheral blood. The rearrangement links TRBV7-9 to TRBJ1-2; 9 nucleotides agree with TRBD1. The sequence came from a woman aged 60 to 75 with acute or convalescent COVID-19. The CDR3 spells CASSPPGTGTYGYTF. CDR3 DNA: TGTGCCAGCAGCCCTCCCGGGACAGGGACCTATGGCTACACCTTC.